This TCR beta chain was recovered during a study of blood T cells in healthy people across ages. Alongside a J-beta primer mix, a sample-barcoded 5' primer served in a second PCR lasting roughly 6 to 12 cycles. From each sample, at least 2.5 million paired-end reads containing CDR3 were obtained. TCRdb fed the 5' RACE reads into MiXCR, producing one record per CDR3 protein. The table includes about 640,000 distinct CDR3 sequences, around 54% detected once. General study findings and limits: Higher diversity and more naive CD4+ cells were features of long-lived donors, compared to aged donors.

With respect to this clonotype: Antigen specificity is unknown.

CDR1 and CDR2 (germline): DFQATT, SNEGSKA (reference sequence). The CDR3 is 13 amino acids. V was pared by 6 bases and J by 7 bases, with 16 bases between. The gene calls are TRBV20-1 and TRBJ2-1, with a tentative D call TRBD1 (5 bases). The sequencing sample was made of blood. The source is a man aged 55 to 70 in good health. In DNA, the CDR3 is TGCAGTGCCCCGGTCGACAGTAGAAATGAGCAGTTCTTC. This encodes CSAPVDSRNEQFF.